The text below deals with one TCR beta chain. The antigen is undetermined. Trimming took off 3 bases at V and 0 bases at J, with 12 bases between the two ends. The CDR3 spans 16 residues. CDR1 MGHRA and CDR2 YSYEKL come from the germline V gene. The record originates from a study of cytomegalovirus exposure and HLA in healthy donors. Findings and caveats of the study: Analysis was performed later, and it showed HLA-associated TCR beta chains to be more clonally expanded than equally common others. An analysis that was carried out later associated 16,951 TCR beta sequences with HLA alleles at 0.05 false discovery rate. Three CMV-associated chains were confirmed in vitro to be specific for CMV antigens.

60 Vbeta and 13 Jbeta primers were used in PCR. Assay used: immunoSEQ multiplex PCR; TCRdb lists only in-frame clones, some missing. The sample comprises fewer than 150,000 clones, 82% of which are singletons, and approximately 2.4% rests with the top ten. This chain joins TRBV4-1 and TRBJ2-1; possibly TRBD1 for D (6 bases). This TCR was sampled from a male donor in good health and CMV-seronegative. The sequenced sample was PBMCs. The CDR3 reads CASSQRGQSSYNEQFF. In DNA, the CDR3 is TGCGCCAGCAGCCAGAGGGGACAAAGCTCCTACAATGAGCAGTTCTTC.